This TCR beta chain was found in a study of T cells after yellow fever vaccination. Overall study results and limits: Overall, a small share of clonotypes was seen in both CD4 and CD8 compartments. Most primary-vaccination clones reappeared after the booster (about 97% CD4, about 88% CD8).

This clonotype was observed at least ten times. The antigen is not known. MiXCR, applied by TCRdb to the 5' RACE reads, yields one record per CDR3 protein. Here the sample spans approximately 120,000 distinct CDR3 sequences, nearly 7.5% being singletons. Per the germline V gene, CDR1 is MNHEY and CDR2 is SVGEGT. The CDR3 runs to 15 residues. Trimming took 4 bases from V and 3 from J, leaving 13 bases between them. V gene TRBV6-2 or TRBV6-3 combines with J gene TRBJ1-5; unclear D gene. The sequences come from CD4+ T cells sorted from PBMCs, collected 9 to 10 days after the first yellow fever vaccination. This TCR was recovered from a man in his late teens or twenties who received the YFV17D yellow fever vaccine. In nucleotides, the CDR3 is TGTGCCAGCAGTTCCCCCCGGGAGATCAATCAGCCCCAGCATTTT. This sequence encodes CASSSPREINQPQHF.